Following are 9 T cell receptor beta chains from one sample sequenced in a study of graft-versus-host responses after intestinal transplantation. Profiled with immunoSEQ multiplex PCR; TCRdb holds only in-frame clones, not every one. The table lists fewer than 110,000 clones, roughly 87% of them singletons, with less than 0.85% in the top ten. These receptors' antigens are unknown. Sequenced here: unstimulated CD4+ T cells sorted from spleen or lymph node cells, sampled before transplant. The receptors were gathered from a human donor who was the organ donor for an intestinal transplant.

This clone was counted a single time. V is TRBV12-5 and J is TRBJ2-1, with a possible D match to TRBD2 (5 bases). The CDR3 contains 14 residues. V was trimmed by 6 bases and J by 6 bases, leaving 15 bases between them. Germline V gene data show CDR1 as LGHNT and CDR2 as FRNRAP. The CDR3 loop reads CASGPKLVSNEQFF. The CDR3 DNA follows: TGTGCTAGTGGCCCCAAACTAGTCAGCAATGAGCAGTTCTTC. Supplemented by reference TRBV12-5 and TRBJ2-1, the full variable domain reads DARVTQTPRHKVTEMGQEVTMRCQPILGHNTVFWYRQTMMQGLELLAYFRNRAPLDDSGMPKDRFSAEMPDATLATLKIQPSEPRDSAVYFCASGPKLVSNEQFFGPGTRLTVL.

The chain is built from TRBV2 and TRBJ1-2; D is possibly TRBD1 (6 bases). V was trimmed by 6 bases and J by 6 bases, leaving 14 bases between them. The CDR3 spans 13 residues. In germline, CDR1 is SNHLY, CDR2 FYNNEI. DNA for the CDR3: TGTGCCAGCAGGATCACAGGGATCAATGGCTACACCTTC. It codes for CASRITGINGYTF.

The chain uses TRBV5-4 and TRBJ2-3; D gene ambiguous. Per germline, CDR1 SGHNT and CDR2 YYREEE (reference sequence). The CDR3 has 15 amino acids. V gave up 4 bases and J gave up 2 bases, with 14 bases separating them. DNA of the CDR3: TGTGCCAGCAGCACGACTCCTTGGGACACAGATACGCAGTATTTT. This gives the protein CASSTTPWDTDTQYF.

The chain carries TRBV6-1 and TRBJ1-6; unclear D gene. Germline CDR1 reads MNHNS; CDR2 reads SASEGT. Trimming removed 6 bases from V and 10 bases from J, with 10 bases in between. This CDR3 comprises 12 residues. CDR3 coding DNA: TGTGCCAGCAGCCAACTCGGCTCACCCCTCCACTTT. Residues: CASSQLGSPLHF.

The chain is built from TRBV14 and TRBJ2-7, with D tentatively TRBD1 or TRBD2 (5 bases each). In germline, CDR1 is SGHDN, CDR2 FVKESK. Between the trimmed V and J ends, which lost 3 bases and 0 bases, there was a span of 12 bases. CDR3 length equals 15 residues. The CDR3 nucleotides are TGTGCCAGCAGCCAGTCTGGGACCCTCTCCTACGAGCAGTACTTC. This translates into CASSQSGTLSYEQYF. Drawing the rest from reference TRBV14 and TRBJ2-7, the complete variable domain is EAGVTQFPSHSVIEKGQTVTLRCDPISGHDNLYWYRRVMGKEIKFLLHFVKESKQDESGMPNNRFLAERTGGTYSTLKVQPAELEDSGVYFCASSQSGTLSYEQYFGPGTRLTVT.

The DNA for the CDR3 is TGTGCCAGCACCCCCTCGGACGGGGGGGCCGGTGAGCAGTTCTTC. This translates into CASTPSDGGAGEQFF. This chain uses TRBV6-6 with TRBJ2-1; 8 bases agree with TRBD2. The V gene end was trimmed by 7 bases and the J gene end by 9 bases; junction bases not matched to a gene: 14. The V gene's germline CDR1 is MNHNY and CDR2 SVGAGI (reference sequence). The CDR3 runs 15 residues.

This clone has just a few counts. The J gene is TRBJ2-3, the V gene TRBV11-2; 8 bases line up with TRBD1. This CDR3 is built from 17 residues. V shed 1 base, J shed 4 bases, and the junction held 10 bases outside the gene matches. Per germline, CDR1 SGHAT and CDR2 FQNNGV. In DNA form, the CDR3 reads TGTGCCAGCAGCTTAGCCGGGGCAGGGGGCTTGTCAGATACGCAGTATTTT. Its protein is CASSLAGAGGLSDTQYF.

This clone was recorded only once. The chain carries TRBV2 and TRBJ2-1; D is uncertain. The CDR3 runs to 13 residues. The germline V gene encodes CDR1 SNHLY and CDR2 FYNNEI. Trimming removed 6 bases from V and 9 bases from J, with 15 bases in between. CDR3 nucleotide sequence: TGTGCCAGCAGAGCTGATTACAACGGTGAGCAGTTCTTC. It codes for CASRADYNGEQFF.

CDR3 region: CASSLGMAGGFPYEQYF. CDR3 nucleotide sequence: TGTGCCAGCAGTTTAGGAATGGCGGGGGGGTTTCCCTACGAGCAGTACTTC. V is TRBV27 and J is TRBJ2-7, with TRBD2 identical over 9 bases. CDR1 and CDR2 (germline): MNHEY, SMNVEV (reference sequence). The CDR3 length is 17 residues. The V segment lost 2 bases and the J segment 2 bases; nucleotides outside the gene matches: 10.